The 15 T cell receptor beta chains below were found in one sample sequenced in a study of T cell clones after liver transplantation. Using immunoSEQ multiplex PCR, the repertoire was profiled, and TCRdb retains in-frame clones only, with some absent. Of under 60,000 clones in the sample, 60% to 80% were seen once. Source: CD4+ T cells from blood, taken at the 22-month timepoint. The receptors were sampled from a human patient who received a liver transplant. Some T cells here may be from the graft donor.

The chain uses TRBV9 and TRBJ2-7, with D unresolved. Germline V gives CDR1 SGDLS, CDR2 YYNGEE. The length of the CDR3 is 15 residues. Deletions cut 0 bases from V and 1 base from J, with 11 bases between. The CDR3 bases are TGTGCCAGCAGCGTAGCACCGGACGGATCCTACGAGCAGTACTTC. It codes for CASSVAPDGSYEQYF.

This chain uses TRBV18 with TRBJ2-7; D remains unclear. CDR1 KGHSH and CDR2 LQKENI come from the germline V gene. The ends were cut back, 3 bases at V and 0 bases at J, with 12 bases in the middle. The CDR3 consists of 15 residues. The CDR3 is CASSPPVAFSYEQYF. In nucleotides, the CDR3 is TGTGCCAGCTCACCGCCCGTGGCATTCTCCTACGAGCAGTACTTC.

The chain is built from TRBV7-2 and TRBJ2-3; TRBD2 agrees at 12 bases. Per the germline V gene, CDR1 is SGHTA and CDR2 is FQGNSA. The CDR3 runs to 15 residues. The junction had 5 bases not matched to a gene; V was cut back by 3 bases and J by 7 bases. CDR3: CASSLTSGGSNTQYF. CDR3 coding DNA: TGTGCCAGCAGCTTGACTAGCGGGGGTTCGAATACGCAGTATTTT.

This clone was seen more than once but under ten times. V usage is TRBV4-2 and J usage is TRBJ2-7, with TRBD1 matching 11 bases. The CDR3 contains 16 residues. CDR1 LGHNA and CDR2 YNFKEQ come from the germline V gene. The ends lost 0 bases at V and 9 bases at J; junction bases unmatched: 10. The CDR3 protein is CASSQDRTGGTMGQYF. The CDR3 nucleotides are TGTGCCAGCAGCCAAGATAGGACAGGGGGCACGATGGGGCAGTACTTC.

Note on this clone: A junction end diverges from the germline sequence, so it may reflect a read error. The V and J genes are TRBV10-1 and TRBJ2-1, with D possibly being TRBD1 (7 bases). Germline CDR1 WNHNN, CDR2 SYGVQD (reference sequence). The CDR3 runs 13 residues. CDR3 nucleotide sequence: TGCTCCAGCGCGGGACAGATATACGGTGAGCAGTTCTTC. This translates into CSSAGQIYGEQFF.

The chain joins TRBV6-6 to TRBJ2-7; D might be TRBD1 (6 bases). Germline V CDR1 and CDR2: MNHNY, SVGAGI (reference sequence). This CDR3 region has 14 residues. V was pared by 5 bases and J by 3 bases, with 14 bases between. The CDR3 is CASSGDGQIYEQYF. DNA of the CDR3: TGTGCCAGCAGTGGGGACGGACAGATCTACGAGCAGTACTTC.

This clone appeared a single time. The genes are TRBV7-2 and TRBJ1-2; 7 bases map to TRBD1. CDR1 SGHTA and CDR2 FQGNSA come from the germline V gene. Trimming at V came to 5 bases and at J to 2 bases, leaving 5 bases not matched to a gene. This CDR3 region has 14 residues. The DNA of the CDR3 is TGTGCCAGCAGCCCAGCGACAGGGAACTATGGCTACACCTTC. As protein: CASSPATGNYGYTF.

This clone was recorded a few times. The chain is built from TRBV30 and TRBJ1-3; D is unclear. V was trimmed by 2 bases and J by 0 bases, leaving 8 bases between them. The CDR3 has 14 residues. Germline CDR1 GTSNPN, CDR2 SVGIG (reference sequence). The CDR3 loop is CAWSRAHSGNTIYF. CDR3 coding DNA: TGTGCCTGGAGTCGGGCACACTCTGGAAACACCATATATTTT.

This clone was observed a handful of times. This rearrangement joins TRBV10-3 to TRBJ1-6, with a weak D call TRBD1 (6 bases). V was cut by 2 bases and J by 8 bases, with 7 bases left in between. The germline V gene encodes CDR1 ENHRY and CDR2 SYGVKD. This CDR3 is 13 amino acids long. The CDR3 DNA sequence: TGTGCCATCAGTGAGGACAGGTATTCACCCCTCCACTTT. This gives the protein CAISEDRYSPLHF.

The chain's CDR3 is CASSLTDSPEAFF. DNA for the CDR3: TGTGCCAGCAGCCTAACGGACAGCCCTGAAGCTTTCTTT. The J gene is TRBJ1-1, the V gene TRBV7-9; D might be TRBD1 (6 bases). The CDR3 is 13 amino acids. V lost 5 bases, J lost 6 bases, and 13 bases lay in between. CDR1 and CDR2 (germline): SEHNR, FQNEAQ (reference sequence).

This clone was detected ten times or more. The chain carries TRBV14 and TRBJ2-7; D uncertain. Trimming pared 0 bases from V and 7 bases from J, leaving 13 bases between. The CDR3 is 14 residues long. Germline V CDR1 and CDR2: SGHDN, FVKESK. The CDR3 sequence: CASSQDNWKLEQYF. The CDR3 nucleotides are TGTGCCAGCAGCCAAGATAATTGGAAGCTGGAGCAGTACTTC.

V is TRBV28 and J is TRBJ1-3; the D is unclear. The germline gives CDR1 MDHEN, CDR2 SYDVKM. This CDR3 contains 17 residues. V lost 7 bases, J lost 0 bases, and 19 bases lay in between. CDR3 sequence: CASTPARTLDSGNTIYF. The DNA for the CDR3 is TGTGCCAGCACCCCCGCAAGGACGCTTGACTCTGGAAACACCATATATTTT. The full variable domain, completed using reference TRBV28 and TRBJ1-3, is DVKVTQSSRYLVKRTGEKVFLECVQDMDHENMFWYRQDPGLGLRLIYFSYDVKMKEKGDIPEGYSVSREKKERFSLILESASTNQTSMYLCASTPARTLDSGNTIYFGEGSWLTVV.

This chain links TRBV7-2 with TRBJ2-7; D unresolved. Trimming removed 6 bases from V and 6 bases from J, with 15 bases in between. There are 13 residues in the CDR3. Germline CDR1 is SGHTA and CDR2 is FQGNSA. CDR3 in DNA: TGTGCCAGCAGTCCCCGCCGGCTTAGCGAGCAGTACTTC. Protein sequence: CASSPRRLSEQYF. Using reference TRBV7-2 and TRBJ2-7 for the parts outside the CDR3, the full variable domain is GAGVSQSPSNKVTEKGKDVELRCDPISGHTALYWYRQSLGQGLEFLIYFQGNSAPDKSGLPSDRFSAERTGGSVSTLTIQRTQQEDSAVYLCASSPRRLSEQYFGPGTRLTVT.

This clone was seen only once. CDR3 protein: CASSQEARRISNGYTF. DNA of the CDR3: TGCGCCAGCAGCCAAGAAGCCCGCCGCATTTCAAATGGCTACACCTTC. The V and J genes are TRBV4-1 and TRBJ1-2; no clear D. This CDR3 contains 16 residues. Germline V gives CDR1 MGHRA, CDR2 YSYEKL. V was cut by 0 bases and J by 6 bases, with 17 bases left in between.

The gene calls are TRBV7-9 and TRBJ2-1, with 9 bases lining up with TRBD2. CDR1 is SEHNR, CDR2 FQNEAQ, per germline (reference sequence). With V trimmed by 9 bases and J by 5 bases, 5 bases remained unmatched. The length of the CDR3 is 13 residues. The CDR3 region has the DNA TGTGCCAGTCAGCGGGGGGCAAACAATGAGCAGTTCTTC. Translating gives CASQRGANNEQFF. The variable domain in full, completed from reference TRBV7-9 and TRBJ2-1, reads DTGVSQNPRHKITKRGQNVTFRCDPISEHNRLYWYRQTLGQGPEFLTYFQNEAQLEKSRLLSDRFSAERPKGSFSTLEIQRTEQGDSAMYLCASQRGANNEQFFGPGTRLTVL.